This TCR beta chain was sequenced for a study of T cell responses to AZD1222 COVID-19 vaccine. Findings and caveats of the study: Compared with day 0, the breadth and depth of the Spike-specific TCR repertoire rose significantly after two doses of AZD1222. Nearly half of spike-specific TCRs reportedly target unmutated variant regions.

The V gene end was trimmed by 3 bases and the J gene end by 7 bases; junction bases not matched to a gene: 7. Germline CDR1 is SGHRS and CDR2 is YFSETQ. The CDR3 is made up of 15 amino acids. Turning to this clone: Its specificity is unknown.

Measured with immunoSEQ multiplex PCR; TCRdb has only the in-frame clones, and not every one. Seen here are about 100,000 clones, around nine tenths observed once, and the top ten hold 2.5% to 3.5%. The material was peripheral blood, obtained on day 0 of AZD1222 vaccination. The chain employs TRBV5-1 and TRBJ1-6, with 7 bases that match TRBD1. The TCR originated in an adult in good health. The DNA of the CDR3 is TGCGCCAGCAGCTCGAGCGGGACAGAAAATTCACCCCTCCACTTT. It translates to CASSSSGTENSPLHF.